The entry that follows covers one T cell receptor beta chain sequence. Its antigen is unidentified. The primer mix had 60 Vbeta and 13 Jbeta primers. Clones were read by immunoSEQ multiplex PCR, and TCRdb kept only the in-frame ones, dropping some. The data show fewer than 150,000 clones, 70% to 80% seen once. The sample comes from a study of cytomegalovirus exposure and HLA in healthy donors. The CDR3 totals 19 residues. Looked up from germline, CDR1 is LNHNV and CDR2 is YYDKDF (reference sequence). Trimming took 0 bases from V and 4 from J, leaving 19 bases between them. The study, taken as a whole, reports: The study assumed roughly uniform donor sequencing depth for presence/absence analyses.

Sequenced input: PBMCs. This TCR was sampled from a male donor in good health and CMV-seronegative. The chain uses TRBV15 and TRBJ1-6, with D possibly being TRBD1 (6 bases). Here the CDR3 reads CATSRDRFTGTFYNSPLHF. CDR3 bases: TGTGCCACCAGCAGAGACCGTTTCACCGGGACATTTTATAATTCACCCCTCCACTTT. Full variable domain (missing parts from reference TRBV15 and TRBJ1-6): DAMVIQNPRYQVTQFGKPVTLSCSQTLNHNVMYWYQQKSSQAPKLLFHYYDKDFNNEADTPDNFQSRRPNTSFCFLDIRSPGLGDTAMYLCATSRDRFTGTFYNSPLHFGNGTRLTVT.